This TCR beta chain was sequenced during a study of T cell responses to AZD1222 COVID-19 vaccine. Study-wide results and limits: When two AZD1222 doses had been given, Spike-specific TCR breadth and depth rose. Females made up more of the donors, who were largely white British, and clonal diversity may have come out too low.

Data came from immunoSEQ multiplex PCR; TCRdb stores just in-frame clones and leaves some out. Of roughly 90,000 clones listed, roughly nine tenths are singletons. The length of the CDR3 is 13 residues. The V gene lost 7 bases and the J gene lost 5 bases, with 14 bases spanning the gap. CDR1 is SNHLY and CDR2 is FYNNEI in the germline V gene. As for this clone: Its antigen is unidentified.

V is TRBV2 and J is TRBJ1-1; no clear D gene. The material sequenced was peripheral blood, taken 28 days after the second AZD1222 dose. This sequence was found in an adult who received the AZD1222 COVID-19 vaccine. In DNA, the CDR3 is TGTGCCAGCAAAGGGTCCGGATGGACTGAAGCTTTCTTT. Translating gives CASKGSGWTEAFF.